These 30 T cell receptor beta chains came from one sample sequenced in a study of blood T cell repertoires in COVID-19. Generated by immunoSEQ multiplex PCR, the TCRdb table keeps only in-frame clones and is missing some. There are roughly 55,000 clones in the sample; around 86% occur only once, and 6.5% lies in the top ten. Input material: peripheral blood. Receptor source: a man aged 45-60 years with active COVID-19.

This chain joins TRBV29-1 and TRBJ1-3, with D uncertain. Germline CDR1 reads SQVTM; CDR2 reads ANQGSEA. The CDR3 is 13 residues long. The germline V and J ends were trimmed by 3 bases and 0 bases, with 6 bases remaining between them. The CDR3 DNA reads TGCAGCGTTGAGCGGGACTCTGGAAACACCATATATTTT. It is translated as CSVERDSGNTIYF.

The rearrangement links TRBV6-6 to TRBJ2-7, with TRBD2 identical over 8 bases. The germline V gene has CDR1 MNHNY and CDR2 SVGAGI (reference sequence). The CDR3 loop spans 15 amino acids. J lost 5 bases, V lost 2 bases, and 8 bases had no gene match. CDR3 protein: CASSYGSGGPDEQYF. In DNA form, the CDR3 reads TGTGCCAGCAGTTACGGGTCGGGAGGGCCAGACGAGCAGTACTTC.

V is TRBV25-1 and J is TRBJ1-1; the match to TRBD1 covers 7 bases. The V gene end was trimmed by 5 bases and the J gene end by 6 bases; junction bases not matched to a gene: 9. Germline CDR1 MGHDK, CDR2 SYGVNS. CDR3 length: 14 residues. In DNA, the CDR3 is TGTGCCAGCAGTCCGCAGGGGGTTGGAGCTGAAGCTTTCTTT. Residues: CASSPQGVGAEAFF.

Judged by abundance, this clone is medium-sized. This chain links TRBV6-6 with TRBJ2-7; possibly TRBD1 for D (7 bases). Trimming stripped 0 bases from V and 3 bases from J, with 12 bases between. This CDR3 contains 15 residues. Germline CDR1 MNHNY, CDR2 SVGAGI (reference sequence). DNA of the CDR3: TGTGCCAGCAGTTACTCGAGTCAGGGGGGCTACGAGCAGTACTTC. Amino acid sequence: CASSYSSQGGYEQYF.

This chain uses TRBV2 with TRBJ2-7; 9 nucleotides align to TRBD1. The CDR3 loop spans 11 amino acids. Germline V gene lookup returns CDR1 SNHLY and CDR2 FYNNEI. Trimming took 6 bases from V and 6 from J; bases not matched to a gene: 0. The CDR3, as DNA: TGTGCCAGCAGGGACAGGGGCGAGCAGTACTTC. This encodes CASRDRGEQYF.

The chain employs TRBV5-1 and TRBJ1-6; the D is unclear. V gave up 0 bases and J gave up 9 bases, with 7 bases separating them. This CDR3 is 13 amino acids long. Per the germline V gene, CDR1 is SGHRS and CDR2 is YFSETQ. The CDR3 loop reads CASSLVEASPLHF. In nucleotides, the CDR3 is TGCGCCAGCAGCTTGGTAGAGGCTTCACCCCTCCACTTT.

The chain employs TRBV4-1 and TRBJ1-6; 10 bases fit TRBD1. This CDR3 contains 15 residues. Germline V gene sequence: CDR1 MGHRA, CDR2 YSYEKL. Trimming took 1 base from V and 10 from J; bases not matched to a gene: 4. The CDR3 protein is CASSQVTGGDSPLHF. The CDR3 nucleotides are TGCGCCAGCAGCCAAGTGACAGGGGGCGACTCACCCCTCCACTTT.

A single count supports this clone. CDR3 residues: CASSFLQGLNTEAFF. CDR3 nucleotides: TGTGCCAGCAGCTTTTTACAGGGCTTGAACACTGAAGCTTTCTTT. The V and J genes are TRBV5-6 and TRBJ1-1, with D perhaps TRBD1 (6 bases). The germline V and J ends were trimmed by 2 bases and 0 bases, with 11 bases remaining between them. This CDR3 contains 15 residues. The germline V gene has CDR1 SGHDT and CDR2 YYEEEE.

J is TRBJ1-1 and V is TRBV6-5; 7 nucleotides line up with TRBD1. The CDR3 spans 14 residues. V was pared by 6 bases and J by 4 bases, with 8 bases of the junction left unmatched. CDR1 is MNHEY and CDR2 is SVGAGI in the germline V gene. The CDR3 nucleotides read TGTGCCAGCAGCCAGGGGGGACTTTTCACTGAAGCTTTCTTT. It encodes CASSQGGLFTEAFF.

The chain is built from TRBV5-1 and TRBJ1-1, with no clear D. Germline V gene data show CDR1 as SGHRS and CDR2 as YFSETQ. Deletions cut 4 bases from V and 3 bases from J, with 10 bases between. This CDR3 has 13 amino acids. As DNA, the CDR3 is TGCGCCAGCAGCCCCCCCCGGGACACTGAAGCTTTCTTT. It specifies CASSPPRDTEAFF.

The count of this clone is one. The chain links TRBV6-6 to TRBJ1-2, with D possibly TRBD1 on 6 matching bases. The CDR3 length is 14 residues. V lost 0 bases to trimming and J lost 3 bases, with 8 bases between them. Germline V gene lookup returns CDR1 MNHNY and CDR2 SVGAGI (reference sequence). CDR3 in DNA: TGTGCCAGCAGTTACTCGAGGGGGTACTATGGCTACACCTTC. Its protein product is CASSYSRGYYGYTF.

The chain combines TRBV7-9 with TRBJ1-2, with D unresolved. V was shortened by 2 bases and J by 4 bases, with 5 bases between the two germline ends. CDR3 length equals 12 residues. CDR1 is SEHNR, CDR2 FQNEAQ, per germline (reference sequence). The CDR3 region is CASSLLPYGYTF. For the CDR3, the DNA is TGTGCCAGCAGCTTACTCCCCTATGGCTACACCTTC. The full variable domain, with the rest looked up from reference TRBV7-9 and TRBJ1-2, is DTGVSQNPRHKITKRGQNVTFRCDPISEHNRLYWYRQTLGQGPEFLTYFQNEAQLEKSRLLSDRFSAERPKGSFSTLEIQRTEQGDSAMYLCASSLLPYGYTFGSGTRLTVV.

This rearrangement joins TRBV3-1 (or the pseudogene TRBV3-2) to TRBJ2-3; 7 positions agree with TRBD1. CDR3 size: 15 residues. Germline loops: CDR1 LGHDT, CDR2 YNNKEL (reference sequence). With 3 bases clipped from V and 1 base from J, the junction kept 4 bases outside the gene matches. The CDR3: CASSQRGPRTDTQYF. DNA of the CDR3: TGTGCCAGCAGCCAGAGGGGGCCCCGCACAGATACGCAGTATTTT.

The chain joins TRBV2 to TRBJ1-5, with a tentative D call TRBD1 (6 bases). V lost 3 bases to trimming and J lost 4 bases, with 10 bases between them. CDR1 SNHLY and CDR2 FYNNEI come from the germline V gene. This CDR3 has 14 amino acids. The CDR3 bases are TGTGCCAGCAGTGAGGTAGGGGGAAATCAGCCCCAGCATTTT. Its protein is CASSEVGGNQPQHF.

The chain employs TRBV2 and TRBJ1-3, with D uncertain. The CDR3 has 15 amino acids. The germline gives CDR1 SNHLY, CDR2 FYNNEI. V dropped 4 bases and J dropped 0 bases, with 10 bases sitting between them. CDR3 in amino acids: CASSVRENSGNTIYF. CDR3 in DNA: TGTGCCAGCAGTGTTCGGGAGAACTCTGGAAACACCATATATTTT.

V is TRBV2 and J is TRBJ1-2; possible D gene TRBD1, 5 bases. The V end was cut by 9 bases, the J end by 5 bases, with 16 bases between. Per the germline V gene, CDR1 is SNHLY and CDR2 is FYNNEI. The CDR3 consists of 13 residues. The CDR3 nucleotides are TGTGCCAGTATCCCGACAGAAGCGTATGGCTACACCTTC. This gives the protein CASIPTEAYGYTF.

Concerning this clone itself: Other DNA sequences in this specimen translate into the identical CDR3. V is TRBV5-4 and J is TRBJ2-2; a possible D gene is TRBD2 (5 bases). The CDR3 has 14 amino acids. The germline CDR1 and CDR2 sequences are SGHNT and YYREEE (reference sequence). V gave up 2 bases and J gave up 1 base, with 6 bases separating them. The CDR3 spells CASSFRGNTGELFF. In DNA form, the CDR3 reads TGTGCCAGCAGCTTTCGGGGGAACACCGGGGAGCTGTTTTTT.

The chain recombines TRBV12-3 or TRBV12-4 with TRBJ2-1; possible D gene TRBD1, 6 bases. Trimming pared 9 bases from V and 4 bases from J, leaving 13 bases between. CDR3 length: 13 amino acids. The chain's CDR3 is CASLEDRYNEQFF. CDR3 DNA: TGTGCCAGTCTGGAGGACAGATACAATGAGCAGTTCTTC.

This sequence joins TRBV30 and TRBJ2-1, with TRBD2 matching over 12 bases. CDR1 is GTSNPN, CDR2 SVGIG, per germline (reference sequence). The CDR3 is 16 amino acids. J gave up 3 bases and V 0 bases, and 3 bases lay outside the gene matches. CDR3 loop: CAWSVSSGRGYNEQFF. The CDR3 DNA is TGTGCCTGGAGTGTTTCTAGCGGGAGGGGCTACAATGAGCAGTTCTTC. Supplemented by reference TRBV30 and TRBJ2-1, the full variable domain reads SQTIHQWPATLVQPVGSPLSLECTVEGTSNPNLYWYRQAAGRGLQLLFYSVGIGQISSEVPQNLSASRPQDRQFILSSKKLLLSDSGFYLCAWSVSSGRGYNEQFFGPGTRLTVL.

The genes are TRBV21-1 and TRBJ2-7; the DNA was not used to check the table's D call, TRBD1. TRBV21-1 has pseudogene status. This CDR3 comprises 15 residues. CDR3 bases: TGTGCCAGCAGCCCTAACCCGCAGGCGTGCGACGAGCAGTACTTC. Translation: CASSPNPQACDEQYF.

This rearrangement joins TRBV5-1 to TRBJ2-1; 8 bases match TRBD1. Germline loops: CDR1 SGHRS, CDR2 YFSETQ. The CDR3 runs to 15 residues. J lost 9 bases, V lost 4 bases, and 12 bases had no gene match. The CDR3 nucleotides read TGCGCCAGCAGCCAAGGGGACAGGACTATCCCTGAGCAGTTCTTC. This translates into CASSQGDRTIPEQFF. Filled out from reference TRBV5-1 and TRBJ2-1, the complete variable domain reads KAGVTQTPRYLIKTRGQQVTLSCSPISGHRSVSWYQQTPGQGLQFLFEYFSETQRNKGNFPGRFSGRQFSNSRSEMNVSTLELGDSALYLCASSQGDRTIPEQFFGPGTRLTVL.

This clone was counted once. V usage is TRBV5-1 and J usage is TRBJ2-3; 11 bases line up with TRBD2. V was clipped by 4 bases and J by 3 bases; unmatched bases: 4. The CDR3 consists of 15 residues. Germline loops: CDR1 SGHRS, CDR2 YFSETQ. DNA for the CDR3: TGCGCCAGCAGCCCGACTAGCGGGAAAACAGATACGCAGTATTTT. This translates into CASSPTSGKTDTQYF.

This chain uses TRBV19 with TRBJ1-2; TRBD1 is a possible D gene (6 bases). V lost 2 bases to trimming and J lost 4 bases, with 14 bases between them. Germline V gene lookup returns CDR1 LNHDA and CDR2 SQIVND (reference sequence). This CDR3 is 15 amino acids long. The CDR3 protein is CASSISYREIYGYTF. DNA for the CDR3: TGTGCCAGTAGTATATCCTACAGGGAAATCTATGGCTACACCTTC.

This clone has a single count. The chain joins TRBV27 to TRBJ1-5, with a weak D call TRBD1 (5 bases). The CDR3 extends over 17 amino acids. Germline V lookup: CDR1 MNHEY, CDR2 SMNVEV (reference sequence). The germline V and J ends were trimmed by 2 bases and 1 base, with 15 bases remaining between them. This CDR3 is CASSLSGGWGSNQPQHF. CDR3 bases: TGTGCCAGCAGTTTAAGCGGGGGTTGGGGCAGCAATCAGCCCCAGCATTTT.

The chain couples TRBV7-2 to TRBJ2-1, with 7 positions matching TRBD1. There are 14 residues in the CDR3. Germline V gene sequence: CDR1 SGHTA, CDR2 FQGNSA. Trimming removed 4 bases from V and 7 bases from J; junction bases left unmatched: 7. This CDR3 is CASSSRQGSNEQFF. CDR3 DNA: TGTGCCAGCAGCTCAAGACAGGGAAGTAATGAGCAGTTCTTC.

The chain joins TRBV4-3 to TRBJ1-2, with TRBD1 matching 9 bases. V shed 6 bases and J 6 bases; nucleotides not matched to a gene: 11. The CDR3 contains 15 residues. CDR1 LGHNA and CDR2 YSLEER come from the germline V gene. The CDR3 reads CASSRNRGQGDGYTF. CDR3 coding DNA: TGCGCCAGCAGTCGGAACAGGGGGCAGGGTGATGGCTACACCTTC.

The chain recombines TRBV18 with TRBJ1-3, with TRBD1 matching over 7 bases. This CDR3 has 18 residues. Germline trimming cut 2 bases from V and 1 base from J; bases unmatched to any gene: 11. CDR1 KGHSH and CDR2 LQKENI come from the germline V gene. CDR3 sequence: CASSPGLRQGLSGNTIYF. The CDR3 DNA reads as TGTGCCAGCTCACCAGGCCTCCGACAGGGATTGTCTGGAAACACCATATATTTT.

This clone was seen a few times. V and J are TRBV5-1 and TRBJ1-6, with 8 positions matching TRBD1. The germline CDR1 and CDR2 sequences are SGHRS and YFSETQ. CDR3 size: 17 residues. V trimming: 0 bases; J trimming: 3 bases; junction bases outside the gene matches: 5. CDR3 sequence reads: CASSLGLGTGYNSPLHF. CDR3 sequence (DNA): TGCGCCAGCAGCTTGGGACTGGGGACAGGCTATAATTCACCCCTCCACTTT.

This chain links TRBV6-6 with TRBJ1-5; the match to TRBD1 covers 7 bases. The CDR3 has 16 amino acids. After removal of 6 bases from V and 1 base from J, the junction contained 9 bases not matched to a gene. Germline CDR1 MNHNY, CDR2 SVGAGI (reference sequence). The CDR3 sequence is CASRDARGVSNQPQHF. CDR3 nucleotide sequence: TGTGCCAGCAGAGACGCCAGGGGGGTGAGCAATCAGCCCCAGCATTTT.

The chain employs TRBV4-3 and TRBJ2-5, with unresolved D. The V end was cut by 1 base, the J end by 2 bases, with 8 bases between. Germline assignment: CDR1 LGHNA and CDR2 YSLEER. CDR3 length equals 14 residues. Written as DNA, the CDR3 is TGCGCCAGCAGCCAAGGCGGAATTCAAGAGACCCAGTACTTC. This codes for CASSQGGIQETQYF.